Below are 16 T cell receptor beta chains sequenced from a single sample in a study of T-cell reconstitution after alpha-beta-depleted transplantation in children. A library of TCRbeta sequences, prepared with unique molecular identifiers, was generated. TCRdb reprocessed the PCR reads via MiXCR and lists one record per CDR3 protein. This sample yields more than 90,000 distinct CDR3 sequences, of which 10% to 13% are seen a single time; 30% to 35% belongs to the top ten. Sequenced here: PBMCs, sampled before TCRalphabeta/CD19-depleted stem cell transplant. These receptors all stem from a boy aged 2 to 10 with acute lymphoblastic leukemia, due to receive a stem cell transplant.

The chain employs TRBV20-1 and TRBJ2-3; D gene ambiguous. Between the trimmed V and J ends, which lost 1 base and 2 bases, there was a span of 10 bases. Germline assignment: CDR1 DFQATT and CDR2 SNEGSKA (reference sequence). The CDR3 runs to 14 residues. The CDR3 loop reads CSARVGTSTDTQYF. CDR3 DNA: TGCAGTGCTAGAGTGGGAACTTCCACAGATACGCAGTATTTT.

This clonotype was counted between two and nine times. The chain is built from TRBV5-6 and TRBJ1-2; no reliable D call. The CDR3 is made up of 15 amino acids. Per germline, CDR1 SGHDT and CDR2 YYEEEE. V was cut by 4 bases and J by 7 bases, with 20 bases left in between. CDR3 coding DNA: TGTGCCAGCAGCAATGAGGTCTATAGGGTTCGTGGCTACACCTTC. It yields the protein CASSNEVYRVRGYTF.

The rearrangement joins TRBV4-2 to TRBJ1-1, with 7 bases aligning to TRBD1. Per the germline V gene, CDR1 is LGHNA and CDR2 is YNFKEQ. The ends lost 1 base at V and 4 bases at J; junction bases unmatched: 6. The CDR3 runs 15 residues. The CDR3 protein is CASSQGTGGVTEAFF. The CDR3 region has the DNA TGTGCCAGCAGCCAAGGGACAGGAGGGGTCACTGAAGCTTTCTTT.

V gene TRBV3-1 combines with J gene TRBJ2-7, with D uncertain. V was trimmed by 4 bases and J by 6 bases, leaving 13 bases between them. The CDR3 sequence is 13 residues long. CDR1 LGHDT and CDR2 YNNKEL come from the germline V gene (reference sequence). CDR3 bases: TGTGCCAGCAGCCTTGGGCTCTTCTGCGAGCAGTACTTC. Protein: CASSLGLFCEQYF.

The rearrangement joins TRBV11-2 to TRBJ2-7; 8 bases line up with TRBD1. The trim removed 1 base at V and 2 bases at J, leaving 4 bases unmatched. The V gene's germline CDR1 is SGHAT and CDR2 FQNNGV. CDR3 length equals 15 residues. The chain's CDR3 is CASSLGQGKTYEQYF. As DNA, the CDR3 is TGTGCCAGCAGCTTAGGACAGGGGAAAACCTACGAGCAGTACTTC.

This CDR3 reads CASSLFGDNQPQHF. DNA for the CDR3: TGTGCCAGCAGCCTATTCGGGGACAATCAGCCCCAGCATTTT. The chain uses TRBV6-1 and TRBJ1-5, with D unclear. The length of the CDR3 is 14 residues. V was trimmed by 6 bases and J by 3 bases, leaving 12 bases between them. Germline loops: CDR1 MNHNS, CDR2 SASEGT.

V usage is TRBV4-1 and J usage is TRBJ1-4; D uncertain. Germline V gene data show CDR1 as MGHRA and CDR2 as YSYEKL. V shed 5 bases and J shed 17 bases, with 27 bases lying between them. The CDR3 totals 15 residues. This CDR3 reads CASSDHRKGLGKPFF. As DNA, the CDR3 is TGCGCCAGCAGCGACCACAGAAAGGGTTTGGGAAAACCTTTTTTT.

The V and J genes are TRBV6-1 and TRBJ1-4; D uncertain. V was trimmed by 5 bases and J by 7 bases, leaving 17 bases between them. Germline assignment: CDR1 MNHNS and CDR2 SASEGT. CDR3 length: 15 residues. The CDR3 bases are TGTGCCAGCAGTACCAGCTCTGGCACACTTGAAAAACTGTTTTTT. The encoded protein is CASSTSSGTLEKLFF.

The V gene is TRBV6-1, the J gene TRBJ1-2; possible D gene TRBD1, 6 bases. The germline CDR1 and CDR2 sequences are MNHNS and SASEGT. Trimming shortened V by 6 bases and J by 6 bases, and 17 bases separated the two germline ends. The CDR3 runs to 14 residues. The chain's CDR3 is CASRGTWRGNGYTF. The CDR3 DNA follows: TGTGCCAGCAGAGGGACATGGCGGGGTAATGGCTACACCTTC.

The J gene is TRBJ2-1, the V gene TRBV20-1, with TRBD1 matching over 7 bases. The CDR3 consists of 12 residues. Germline assignment: CDR1 DFQATT and CDR2 SNEGSKA (reference sequence). V dropped 6 bases and J dropped 6; count of bases not matched to a gene: 5. Here the CDR3 reads CSAPDRSNEQFF. As DNA, the CDR3 is TGCAGTGCCCCGGACAGGAGCAATGAGCAGTTCTTC.

The chain uses TRBV5-6 and TRBJ1-2, with D possibly being TRBD1 (5 bases). Trimming took off 6 bases at V and 5 bases at J, with 17 bases between the two ends. Per germline, CDR1 SGHDT and CDR2 YYEEEE. This CDR3 contains 14 residues. In nucleotides, the CDR3 is TGTGCCAGCAACGCTCGACAGAACTATTATGGCTACACCTTC. Its translation: CASNARQNYYGYTF.

The chain employs TRBV20-1 and TRBJ1-1; D is unclear. The V gene's germline CDR1 is DFQATT and CDR2 SNEGSKA (reference sequence). With 6 bases removed from V and 3 bases from J, the gap between germline ends came to 5 bases. This CDR3 contains 10 residues. CDR3 DNA: TGCAGTGCGCTGTACACTGAAGCTTTCTTT. Protein sequence: CSALYTEAFF.

The chain is built from TRBV28 and TRBJ2-7; 8 bases are shared with TRBD1. V gave up 2 bases and J gave up 7 bases; unmatched junction bases: 7. The CDR3 runs to 14 residues. Germline values: CDR1 MDHEN, CDR2 SYDVKM. DNA for the CDR3: TGTGCCAGCAGTTTAGGCGGCAGGGGGCCTGAGCAGTACTTC. This encodes CASSLGGRGPEQYF.

This clonotype has more than one count but fewer than ten. The V call is TRBV5-1, the J call TRBJ2-1; weak D call: TRBD2 (6 bases). V was trimmed by 4 bases and J by 6 bases, leaving 20 bases between them. This CDR3 spans 16 amino acids. Germline V gene lookup returns CDR1 SGHRS and CDR2 YFSETQ. The CDR3 bases are TGCGCCAGCAGCATCGTCGGGAGTGTGGGAGCCAATGAGCAGTTCTTC. Translated, it gives CASSIVGSVGANEQFF.

The table lists this clonotype with many counts. The chain links TRBV12-3 or TRBV12-4 to TRBJ2-5; 7 nucleotides match TRBD2. V dropped 2 bases and J dropped 6; count of bases not matched to a gene: 9. This CDR3 comprises 15 residues. The CDR3 is CASSLPASGGQTQYF. DNA for the CDR3: TGTGCCAGCAGTTTACCGGCTAGCGGCGGCCAGACCCAGTACTTC.

The table lists this clonotype with a few counts. As DNA, the CDR3 is TGCAGTCAGTCCGCGGGAGGGCCAGGCGAGCAGTACTTC. This encodes CSQSAGGPGEQYF. This chain links TRBV20-1 with TRBJ2-7; TRBD2 matches at 9 bases. Germline loops: CDR1 DFQATT, CDR2 SNEGSKA (reference sequence). V gave up 8 bases and J gave up 6 bases; unmatched junction bases: 11. The CDR3 loop spans 13 amino acids.